This TCR beta chain derives from a study of cytomegalovirus exposure and HLA in healthy donors. Study-wide points: Highly shared variants forming one cluster were likely a sequencing artifact. Investigators reported around 150 TCR beta chains as tied to cytomegalovirus. Near-uniform donor sequencing depth was presumed by presence/absence analyses.

The PCR used 60 Vbeta and 13 Jbeta primers. Data came from immunoSEQ multiplex PCR; TCRdb stores just in-frame clones and leaves some out. The sample has some 130,000 clones; roughly 60% are singletons. The CDR3 is 14 amino acids. The V end was cut by 5 bases, the J end by 3 bases, with 10 bases between. CDR1 and CDR2 from the germline V gene are SNHLY and FYNNEI. A note on this clone: As yet, its antigen is unknown.

Donors counted as nominally healthy when sampled, yet unrecorded immune exposures were likely. This chain links TRBV2 with TRBJ1-4; D is undetermined. The receptor was derived from a middle-aged woman in good health and CMV-seronegative. Sequenced sample: PBMCs. CDR3 bases: TGTGCCAGCAGTTGGCACAGCTCTAATGAAAAACTGTTTTTT. It translates to CASSWHSSNEKLFF.